This paragraph reports one TCR beta chain. Its cognate antigen is unknown. This sample stems from a study of T cell responses to AZD1222 COVID-19 vaccine. Libraries were prepared by immunoSEQ multiplex PCR; TCRdb keeps only in-frame clonotypes and omits some of them. The sample carries about 140,000 clones, approximately 90% recorded once. Notes on the study in general: Without day 14 samples, only post-peak T cell repertoires were studied.

The CDR3 has 16 amino acids. V lost 5 bases to trimming and J lost 3 bases; unmatched junction nucleotides: 8. The V gene's germline CDR1 is LNHDA and CDR2 SQIVND (reference sequence). Sequenced material: peripheral blood, taken on day 0 of AZD1222 vaccination. The sequence was obtained from an adult in good health. V gene TRBV19 combines with J gene TRBJ2-1; 9 nucleotides line up with TRBD2. The DNA of the CDR3 is TGTGCCAGTAGTGGCCGGACTAGCGACCTCTACAATGAGCAGTTCTTC. This codes for CASSGRTSDLYNEQFF.